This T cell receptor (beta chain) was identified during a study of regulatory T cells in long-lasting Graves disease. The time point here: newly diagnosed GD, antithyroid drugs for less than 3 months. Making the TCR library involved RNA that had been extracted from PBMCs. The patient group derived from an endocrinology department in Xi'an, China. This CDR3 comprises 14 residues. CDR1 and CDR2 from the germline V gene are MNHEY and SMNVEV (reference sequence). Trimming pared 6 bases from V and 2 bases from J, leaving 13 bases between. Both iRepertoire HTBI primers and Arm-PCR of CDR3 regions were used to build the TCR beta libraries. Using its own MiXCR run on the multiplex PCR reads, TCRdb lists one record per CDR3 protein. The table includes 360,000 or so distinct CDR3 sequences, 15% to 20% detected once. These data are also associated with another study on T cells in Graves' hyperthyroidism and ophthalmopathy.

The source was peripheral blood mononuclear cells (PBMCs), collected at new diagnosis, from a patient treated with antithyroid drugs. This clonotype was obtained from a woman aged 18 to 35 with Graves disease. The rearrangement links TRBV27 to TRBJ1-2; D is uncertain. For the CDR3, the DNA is TGTGCCAGCAGCGAAAAGGGTGTAAACTATGGCTACACCTTC. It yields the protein CASSEKGVNYGYTF.